Below, 6 T cell receptor beta chains from the same sample are listed, as sequenced in a study of cytomegalovirus exposure and HLA in healthy donors. Amplification used 60 Vbeta primers and 13 Jbeta primers. The data were produced by immunoSEQ multiplex PCR, yet TCRdb's version contains in-frame clones alone and is incomplete. The sample shows under 200,000 clones, 60% to 80% of them seen only once. Material: PBMCs. All receptors derive from a man aged 55 to 69 in good health and CMV-seronegative.

CDR3 in amino acids: CASSLSGGSYGYTF. DNA for the CDR3: TGCGCCAGCAGCTTATCGGGGGGCAGCTATGGCTACACCTTC. The chain employs TRBV5-1 and TRBJ1-2; D may be TRBD1 (6 bases). The germline CDR1 and CDR2 sequences are SGHRS and YFSETQ. This CDR3 contains 14 residues. V shed 2 bases and J shed 4 bases, with 12 bases lying between them.

V is TRBV2 and J is TRBJ2-3; 14 nucleotides match TRBD2. V lost 4 bases and J lost 5; bases outside the gene matches: 2. CDR1 and CDR2 from the germline V gene are SNHLY and FYNNEI. This CDR3 has 15 residues. Written as DNA, the CDR3 is TGTGCCAGCAGTGTGGGACTAGCGGGAGTAGATACGCAGTATTTT. This gives the protein CASSVGLAGVDTQYF.

This clone was recorded a few times. The junction and the germline gene differ at one end; a read error may be behind it. The rearrangement uses TRBV6-1 and TRBJ1-6; 7 bases align to TRBD1. CDR1 is MNHNS, CDR2 SASEGT, per germline. The CDR3 loop spans 17 amino acids. The CDR3 reads CASSARTGPLDNSPLNF. DNA of the CDR3: TGTGCCAGCAGTGCTAGGACAGGACCCCTTGATAATTCACCCCTCAACTTT.

The V call is TRBV10-3, the J call TRBJ2-5; TRBD1 agrees at 9 bases. This CDR3 comprises 17 residues. Germline-derived CDR1 and CDR2 are ENHRY and SYGVKD. J lost 2 bases, V lost 1 base, and 8 bases had no gene match. The CDR3 loop is CAISEYPDRGFQETQYF. The CDR3 bases are TGTGCCATCAGTGAGTACCCCGACAGGGGGTTTCAAGAGACCCAGTACTTC.

This chain connects TRBV29-1 to TRBJ1-1, with D maybe TRBD1 (5 bases). This CDR3 contains 14 residues. V shed 3 bases and J shed 2 bases, with 13 bases lying between them. Germline lookup yields CDR1 SQVTM and CDR2 ANQGSEA. The DNA for the CDR3 is TGCAGCGTTGATTCTGGCGGGGCAAACACTGAAGCTTTCTTT. Residues: CSVDSGGANTEAFF.

The chain has TRBV7-2 and TRBJ2-7; no clear D. The germline CDR1 and CDR2 sequences are SGHTA and FQGNSA. Trimming removed 1 base from V and 4 bases from J, with 14 bases in between. The CDR3 sequence is 15 residues long. The CDR3 nucleotides are TGTGCCAGCAGCTTAGGCGAGGCAACGGGTTACGAGCAGTACTTC. Amino acid sequence: CASSLGEATGYEQYF. The whole variable domain, filled in from reference TRBV7-2 and TRBJ2-7, reads GAGVSQSPSNKVTEKGKDVELRCDPISGHTALYWYRQSLGQGLEFLIYFQGNSAPDKSGLPSDRFSAERTGGSVSTLTIQRTQQEDSAVYLCASSLGEATGYEQYFGPGTRLTVT.